This TCR beta chain was captured by sequencing in a study of T-cell reconstitution after alpha-beta-depleted transplantation in children (dated by TCRdb to 2015 to 2016). Regarding the complete study: Using TCR repertoire profiling, the study quantitatively followed how T-cell immune reconstitution unfolded in children after TCRalphabeta/CD19-depleted allogeneic hematopoietic cell transplantation. Overall results and qualifications from the work: Hyperexpanded clone frequencies declined over subsequent months; after one year, T-cell counts and TCRbeta diversity were mostly attributed to newly produced T cells. Apparently early alphabetaT-cell count recovery about two months after transplant reportedly relied on only several hundred rapidly expanded clones derived from non-depleted graft cells. In some patients, high TCRbeta diversity at day 60 was attributed to recipient T cells and intrathymic progenitors that had survived conditioning.

Its CDR3 holds 13 amino acids, cysteine through phenylalanine. Left in the record is the CDR3 DNA by itself, 39 bases read in frame from the first base. Trimming takes 5 bases from V and 7 bases from J, and the germline ends sit 12 bases apart. The treatment or condition label here, explained by the study, means: allogeneic hematopoietic cell transplantation with graft depleted of TCRalphabeta T cells and CD19 B cells. The children who served as transplant recipients had been given grafts of TCRalphabeta/CD19-depleted allogeneic hematopoietic cells. Library creation used PCR. Sequenced using an Illumina HiSeq 2500. To normalize quantification of the TCRbeta repertoire, the TCR libraries were built with molecular barcoding that relied on unique molecular identifiers. TCRdb took the public reads, trimmed them with fastp at Q25, ran MiXCR for clone calling and kept in-frame beta chains. Identical CDR3 proteins give one entry, which carries the most common genes and DNA. The sample profile shows 250,000 or so distinct CDR3 sequences; roughly 8.2% of them were found once. The top ten clones comprise about 6.4% of the sample.

This clonotype occurred many times. Its antigen has not been determined. Base qualities are not recorded, but no much larger clone differs from it by a single base. The receptor's source is a male patient aged 10-17 years who had a stem cell transplant for acute lymphoblastic leukemia, so the T cells may come from the graft donor. The input for sequencing was PBMCs, mostly from graft donor cells, taken 180 days after TCRalphabeta/CD19-depleted stem cell transplant. This sequence uses TRBV12-3 or TRBV12-4 and TRBJ1-5; no D gene can be assigned with confidence. The bases read TGTGCCAGCAGTCCCTTCGCCGGGCAGCCCCAGCATTTT. Its protein is CASSPFAGQPQHF.